These T cell receptor beta chains were read from a single sample in a study of blood T cell repertoires in COVID-19. The repertoire was sequenced with immunoSEQ multiplex PCR; TCRdb's copy has only in-frame clones and lacks some. The sample includes around 150,000 clones, approximately 80% seen only once; the top ten take 10% to 15%. The source material was PBMCs or T cells enriched from blood (not recorded which). These receptors were obtained from a woman in her sixties or seventies who had recovered from COVID-19. The CDR3 runs from the conserved cysteine through the conserved F or W. The D gene is left open where the match is weak. Size values are once, few and many counts, or a class for expanded clones, and some rows have none.

TRBJ2-2	TRBV10-1	.	TRBD1	TGCGCCAGCGGGGGACAGGGGTCGAACACCGGGGAGCTGTTTTTT	CASGGQGSNTGELFF
TRBJ1-1	TRBV27	.	TRBD1	TGTGCCAGCAGTTCACTCGGGACAGGAGGGAACACTGAAGCTTTCTTT	CASSSLGTGGNTEAFF
TRBJ2-7	TRBV18	.	TRBD1	TGTGCCAGCTCACCTGGGACAGCAGACCACGAGCAGTACTTC	CASSPGTADHEQYF
TRBJ2-5	TRBV11-2	.	.	TGTGCCAGCACCCACTCGGAGAGGTTGGCCCAGTACTTC	CASTHSERLAQYF
TRBJ2-5	TRBV10-3	.	TRBD2	TGTGCCATCAGTACGGCTAGCGGGCAACAAGAGACCCAGTACTTC	CAISTASGQQETQYF
TRBJ1-4	TRBV5-4	once	TRBD1	TGTGCCAGCAGCTGGGACAGGGGGAGTGAAAAACTGTTTTTT	CASSWDRGSEKLFF
TRBJ1-1	TRBV4-1	.	TRBD1	TGCGCCAGCAGCCGAGGACAGGGGGCGATGACTAAAGCTTTCTTT	CASSRGQGAMTKAFF
TRBJ2-1	TRBV9	few	TRBD2	TGTGCCAGCAGCCTTAGCGGGATCTTATCCTACAATGAGCAGTTCTTC	CASSLSGILSYNEQFF
TRBJ2-1	TRBV5-1	.	TRBD2	TGCGCCAGCTCGACTAGCGGGGACTACAATGAGCAGTTCTTC	CASSTSGDYNEQFF
TRBJ2-3	TRBV24-1	.	.	TGTGCCACCAGTGCGTTAGGCACAGATACGCAGTATTTT	CATSALGTDTQYF
TRBJ1-1	TRBV5-1	.	TRBD1	TGCGCCAGCAGCGGAGGGACAGAGAACACTGAAGCTTTCTTT	CASSGGTENTEAFF
TRBJ2-7	TRBV6-6	once	TRBD1	TGTGCCAGCAGTTACTCGACAGGGGTCCACGAGCAGTACTTC	CASSYSTGVHEQYF
TRBJ2-5	TRBV11-3	.	.	TGTGCCAGCAGCCCCTACCTCGGGGCAGGGGTGGAGACCCAGTACTTC	CASSPYLGAGVETQYF
TRBJ1-1	TRBV7-2	.	.	TGTGCCAGCAGCTCCATTGGCAACACTGAAGCTTTCTTT	CASSSIGNTEAFF
TRBJ1-1	TRBV19	few	.	TGTGCCAGTAGTATTGACAGAACCGGTAGCACTGAAGCTTTCTTT	CASSIDRTGSTEAFF
TRBJ1-5	TRBV27	.	.	TGTGCCAGCAGTTCCCTGCGGGGGGGTTTCAATCAGCCCCAGCATTTT	CASSSLRGGFNQPQHF
TRBJ1-1	TRBV3-1/TRBV3-2	.	TRBD1	TGTGCCAGCAGCCGACAGGGCGGCGGAGGCACTGAAGCTTTCTTT	CASSRQGGGGTEAFF
TRBJ1-2	TRBV4-1	.	.	TGCGCCAGCAGCCAAGATCGGGTTAGCTATGGCTACACCTTC	CASSQDRVSYGYTF
TRBJ1-5	TRBV3-1/TRBV3-2	.	TRBD1	TGTGCCAGCAGCCAAATGGGACAGGGGCCGCCCCAGCATTTT	CASSQMGQGPPQHF
TRBJ1-1	TRBV5-1	few	TRBD1	TGCGCCAGCAGCCCCCGGACAGGGGTTGCTGAAGCTTTCTTT	CASSPRTGVAEAFF
TRBJ1-1	TRBV5-1	.	TRBD1	TGCGCCAGCGGAACAGGGGTCACTGAAGCTTTCTTT	CASGTGVTEAFF
TRBJ1-6	TRBV9	.	.	TGTGCCAGCAGCTTGGGCCCAGTCGTTTATAATTCACCCCTCCACTTT	CASSLGPVVYNSPLHF
TRBJ2-5	TRBV3-1/TRBV3-2	.	TRBD2	TGTGCCAGCAGCCAAGGGACTAGCGGCGGTACCGCAGAGACCCAGTACTTC	CASSQGTSGGTAETQYF
TRBJ1-6	TRBV28	many	.	TGTGCCAGCAGTCCAAATGGGGGGTTCTCCTATAATTCACCCCTCCACTTT	CASSPNGGFSYNSPLHF
TRBJ2-1	TRBV19	.	.	TGTGCCAGTAGTATATCGTCCAATCCGGGGAATGAGCAGTTCTTC	CASSISSNPGNEQFF
TRBJ2-2	TRBV29-1	.	.	TGCAGCGTTGAGGGGGGGCAGAACACCGGGGAGCTGTTTTTT	CSVEGGQNTGELFF
TRBJ2-3	TRBV7-9	.	.	TGTGCCAGCGTCGACTACAGGGTAGGGACAGATACGCAGTATTTT	CASVDYRVGTDTQYF
TRBJ2-7	TRBV14	.	TRBD2	TGTGCCAGCAGCCCCCGCGGACTAGCGGGGACTAGCTCCTACGAGCAGTACTTC	CASSPRGLAGTSSYEQYF
TRBJ2-3	TRBV5-1	.	TRBD2	TGCGCCAGCAGCCGACTAGCGGAGAGCACAGATACGCAGTATTTT	CASSRLAESTDTQYF
TRBJ2-7	TRBV4-1	.	.	TGCGCCAGCAGCCCCTCCCCGGGACTCAAATACGAGCAGTACTTC	CASSPSPGLKYEQYF
TRBJ2-1	TRBV11-1	.	.	TGTGCCAGCAGCTTAGAGGACTATACCTACAATGAGCAGTTCTTC	CASSLEDYTYNEQFF
TRBJ2-3	TRBV6-5	.	.	TGTGCCAGCAGCGTACAGGATGCGAAAGATACGCAGTATTTT	CASSVQDAKDTQYF
TRBJ1-5	TRBV19	.	.	TGTGCCAGTCGAGAGAGTTACAATCAGCCCCAGCATTTT	CASRESYNQPQHF
TRBJ2-4	TRBV5-6	few	TRBD1	TGTGCCAGCAGCTTGACAGGGGGAATAGGGCTGGGCAAAAACATTCAGTACTTC	CASSLTGGIGLGKNIQYF
TRBJ1-5	TRBV6-5	few	TRBD1	TGTGCCAGCGGAAGACAGGGTAATCAGCCCCAGCATTTT	CASGRQGNQPQHF
TRBJ2-6	TRBV11-2	.	.	TGTGCCTCCAGCAGGGGGGAAGGGGCCAACGTCCTGACTTTC	CASSRGEGANVLTF
TRBJ2-7	TRBV21-1	.	.	TGTGCCAGCAGCTGGCCTAGCGAGACCTACGAGCAGTACTTC	CASSWPSETYEQYF